This TCR beta chain emerged from a study of blood T cell repertoires in COVID-19. At the level of the study: The analysed material was cDNA or gDNA that came from T cells, B-cell-depleted T cells, or PBMCs.

Original methodology: Researchers report that nucleated cell counts were estimated from reference gene primer amplification. Sequenced by immunoSEQ multiplex PCR; TCRdb stores in-frame clones only, minus some. V and J calls and clone size are given by that table; D and trimming were obtained from the DNA. The sample has some 180,000 clones; 85% to 90% are singletons. V shed 2 bases and J 5 bases; nucleotides not matched to a gene: 2. Germline V gives CDR1 KGHSH, CDR2 LQKENI. The CDR3 is made up of 14 amino acids. As to this clone: Other DNA sequences in the sample encode the same CDR3.

The chain links TRBV18 to TRBJ1-2; the match to TRBD1 covers 10 bases. The source is a man aged 45-60 years with acute or convalescent COVID-19. Sequences were obtained from peripheral blood. The CDR3 nucleotides are TGTGCCAGCTCACCAGGGACAGGGGATTATGGCTACACCTTC. It specifies CASSPGTGDYGYTF.